This TCR beta chain was observed in a study of beta chain features in type 1 diabetes. Germline CDR1 KGHSH, CDR2 LQKENI. The trim removed 6 bases at V and 4 bases at J, leaving 3 bases unmatched. The CDR3 length is 13 residues. Comments on this clone: What it binds is unknown.

Study results and limitations: The study notes PCR might favor shorter templates equally in patients and controls. The study found moderately but significantly shorter TCRB CDR3s in all four CD4+ subsets of Type 1 diabetes patients. Unsettled here was the matter of whether HLA type influences TCRB rearrangement.

Reverse transcription of all isolated RNA meant that expressed TCRB transcripts were sequenced. The repertoire was sequenced with immunoSEQ multiplex PCR; TCRdb's copy has only in-frame clones and lacks some. The sample records about 120,000 clones, 16% being singletons. The V gene is TRBV18, the J gene TRBJ2-5, with TRBD1 matching 9 bases. The TCR originated in a man younger than 40 with type 1 diabetes. What was sequenced was central memory CD4+ T cells from blood. The CDR3 region has the DNA TGTGCCAGCTCCACAGGGGGCAGAGAGACCCAGTACTTC. Translated: CASSTGGRETQYF.